This passage covers 27 T cell receptor beta chains from one sample sequenced in a study of OX40 agonist ivuxolimab in advanced cancers. The protocol was immunoSEQ multiplex PCR, while the TCRdb copy is restricted to in-frame clones and leaves out a portion. The table shows tens of thousands of clones, with about 81% occurring only once. The material was CD4+ or CD8+ T cells sorted from blood, obtained in a trial of the OX40 agonist ivuxolimab. The receptors stem from an adult with an advanced solid tumor such as melanoma, head and neck, liver or kidney cancer.

V usage is TRBV6-6 and J usage is TRBJ2-3; D is possibly TRBD2 (6 bases). Trimming took off 4 bases at V and 3 bases at J, with 8 bases between the two ends. Germline V gene data show CDR1 as MNHNY and CDR2 as SVGAGI (reference sequence). CDR3 size: 13 residues. CDR3 sequence: CASSFRETDTQYF. The CDR3 DNA reads as TGTGCCAGCAGTTTTCGGGAGACAGATACGCAGTATTTT.

This clone turned up a few times. Here the CDR3 reads CASSANFGTGAGSETQYF. For the CDR3, the DNA is TGTGCCAGCAGTGCAAATTTTGGGACAGGCGCTGGGAGTGAGACCCAGTACTTC. The gene calls are TRBV6-1 and TRBJ2-5; 8 bases are shared with TRBD1. The J segment lost 5 bases and the V segment lost 4 bases, leaving 18 bases of the junction unmatched. Germline lookup yields CDR1 MNHNS and CDR2 SASEGT. The CDR3 length is 18 residues.

The rearrangement uses TRBV27 and TRBJ2-3; 8 nucleotides align to TRBD1. Germline CDR1 is MNHEY and CDR2 is SMNVEV (reference sequence). Unmatched junction bases numbered 6, after V lost 6 bases and J lost 1 base. The CDR3 is made up of 15 amino acids. CDR3 residues: CASRGQDRGTDTQYF. CDR3 in DNA: TGTGCCAGCAGGGGACAGGACAGGGGCACAGATACGCAGTATTTT.

The V call is TRBV9, the J call TRBJ1-4, with no clear D. The length of the CDR3 is 14 residues. Trimming shortened V by 4 bases and J by 7 bases, and 14 bases separated the two germline ends. The germline CDR1 and CDR2 sequences are SGDLS and YYNGEE. The CDR3 loop reads CASSPPDEAEKLFF. In nucleotides, the CDR3 is TGTGCCAGCAGCCCTCCGGACGAAGCTGAAAAACTGTTTTTT.

The chain combines TRBV5-4 with TRBJ2-3, with D possibly being TRBD2 (5 bases). Germline CDR1 and CDR2: SGHNT and YYREEE (reference sequence). The CDR3 is made up of 14 amino acids. The ends were cut back, 4 bases at V and 4 bases at J, with 13 bases in the middle. CDR3 loop: CASSMRAGADTQYF. The CDR3 DNA follows: TGTGCCAGCAGCATGAGGGCCGGCGCAGATACGCAGTATTTT.

V gene TRBV13 combines with J gene TRBJ1-1, with TRBD1 matching over 8 bases. CDR1 is PRHDT and CDR2 is FYEKMQ in the germline V gene (reference sequence). The junction had 1 base not matched to a gene; V was cut back by 0 bases and J by 1 base. The CDR3 covers 15 residues. The CDR3 nucleotides are TGTGCCAGCAGCTTAGGCGGGACAGGGAACACTGAAGCTTTCTTT. Translated: CASSLGGTGNTEAFF.

The V gene is TRBV27, the J gene TRBJ2-2; D is unclear. The CDR3 runs 14 residues. Germline V gene lookup returns CDR1 MNHEY and CDR2 SMNVEV (reference sequence). Trimming shortened V by 1 base and J by 4 bases, and 7 bases separated the two germline ends. As DNA, the CDR3 is TGTGCCAGCAGTTTATGGTCCGGCACCGGGGAGCTGTTTTTT. Its protein is CASSLWSGTGELFF.

The chain links TRBV7-6 to TRBJ2-3; 10 bases fit TRBD2. CDR1 is SGHVS and CDR2 is FNYEAQ in the germline V gene. The CDR3 consists of 15 residues. The J segment lost 4 bases and the V segment lost 5 bases, leaving 6 bases of the junction unmatched. The CDR3 region is CASSKSGGAADTQYF. CDR3 DNA: TGTGCCAGCAGCAAGAGCGGGGGGGCCGCAGATACGCAGTATTTT.

The gene calls are TRBV18 and TRBJ2-3, with TRBD1 matching over 8 bases. Germline loops: CDR1 KGHSH, CDR2 LQKENI. CDR3 length: 15 residues. V trimming: 3 bases; J trimming: 6 bases; junction bases outside the gene matches: 8. The CDR3 DNA reads as TGTGCCAGCTCACCTCTGACAGGGGTAGGGGATACGCAGTATTTT. This gives the protein CASSPLTGVGDTQYF.

The V call is TRBV7-8, the J call TRBJ1-2, with D hard to call. Trimming pared 0 bases from V and 1 base from J, leaving 15 bases between. The CDR3 runs 17 residues. Germline CDR1 and CDR2: SGHVS and FQNEAQ. DNA for the CDR3: TGTGCCAGCAGCTTAGCTCCCGGGCCTAAGCTTAACTATGGCTACACCTTC. Its translation is CASSLAPGPKLNYGYTF.

The table lists this clone with a few counts. The rearrangement links TRBV28 to TRBJ2-5; no clear D. CDR1 MDHEN and CDR2 SYDVKM come from the germline V gene. CDR3 length: 12 residues. V was pared by 3 bases and J by 6 bases, with 8 bases between. The CDR3, as DNA: TGTGCCAGCAGTTTGGTGGGTAAGACCCAGTACTTC. Protein: CASSLVGKTQYF.

The chain combines TRBV10-3 with TRBJ2-5, with unresolved D. Between the trimmed V and J ends, which lost 0 bases and 1 base, there was a span of 6 bases. The CDR3 consists of 14 residues. CDR1 ENHRY and CDR2 SYGVKD come from the germline V gene. The CDR3 DNA is TGTGCCATCAGTGAGTCGGCAGCCCAAGAGACCCAGTACTTC. It encodes CAISESAAQETQYF.

The V and J genes are TRBV7-2 and TRBJ1-3; D ambiguous. Trimming removed 2 bases from V and 2 bases from J, with 7 bases in between. Germline lookup yields CDR1 SGHTA and CDR2 FQGNSA. The CDR3 covers 14 residues. DNA of the CDR3: TGTGCCAGCAGCTTATTAGGTCCTGGAAACACCATATATTTT. It specifies CASSLLGPGNTIYF.

This clone has only one observation. The CDR3 coding sequence is TGTGCCAGCAGTTTGGCGGGGCAGTTCCTCAATCAGCCCCAGCATTTT. This translates into CASSLAGQFLNQPQHF. The chain joins TRBV28 to TRBJ1-5, with a possible D match to TRBD1 (5 bases). The CDR3 totals 16 residues. Trimming took off 3 bases at V and 3 bases at J, with 15 bases between the two ends. CDR1 and CDR2 from the germline V gene are MDHEN and SYDVKM.

The CDR3 coding sequence is TGTGCCTGGAGTCAAAACCGGGGGAATCAGCCCCAGCATTTT. As protein: CAWSQNRGNQPQHF. V and J are TRBV30 and TRBJ1-5; D perhaps matches TRBD1 (5 bases). Trimming left V 2 bases short and J 4 bases short, with 12 bases between. The CDR3 length is 14 residues. From germline, CDR1 is GTSNPN and CDR2 SVGIG (reference sequence).

This clone was picked up one time. The gene calls are TRBV19 and TRBJ2-7; TRBD1 matches at 10 bases. The length of the CDR3 is 16 residues. Germline V gene sequence: CDR1 LNHDA, CDR2 SQIVND (reference sequence). V was pared by 4 bases and J by 0 bases, with 6 bases of the junction left unmatched. CDR3 nucleotides: TGTGCCAGTAGTACCCCGGGACAGGGGAGCTCCTACGAGCAGTACTTC. Its protein is CASSTPGQGSSYEQYF. Together with reference TRBV19 and TRBJ2-7, the CDR3 gives the full variable domain: DGGITQSPKYLFRKEGQNVTLSCEQNLNHDAMYWYRQDPGQGLRLIYYSQIVNDFQKGDIAEGYSVSREKKESFPLTVTSAQKNPTAFYLCASSTPGQGSSYEQYFGPGTRLTVT.

The V and J genes are TRBV11-3 and TRBJ2-3; TRBD2 matches 12 bases. The CDR3 totals 16 residues. Germline V gene lookup returns CDR1 SGHNT and CDR2 YENEEA. Trimming cost V 3 bases and J 2 bases; bases outside gene matches: 3. CDR3 amino acids: CASSLGLAGTTDTQYF. The DNA of the CDR3 is TGTGCCAGCAGCTTGGGACTAGCGGGCACCACAGATACGCAGTATTTT.

This clone appeared once. DNA for the CDR3: TGCGCCAGCAGTGACAGGACAGCTAGCAATCAGCCCCAGCATTTT. Residues: CASSDRTASNQPQHF. The rearrangement joins TRBV10-2 to TRBJ1-5, with a possible D match to TRBD1 (6 bases). Trimming stripped 3 bases from V and 0 bases from J, with 9 bases between. Germline V gene data show CDR1 as WSHSY and CDR2 as SAAADI. CDR3 length: 15 amino acids.

The gene calls are TRBV27 and TRBJ2-7, with TRBD1 identical over 9 bases. Germline V lookup: CDR1 MNHEY, CDR2 SMNVEV (reference sequence). This CDR3 contains 14 residues. V shed 3 bases and J 6 bases; nucleotides not matched to a gene: 6. For the CDR3, the DNA is TGTGCCAGCAGTTTCCTACAGGGGGCTTCCGAGCAGTACTTC. Protein: CASSFLQGASEQYF.

Worth noting for this clone: A much larger clone sits a single nucleotide away, making a read error possible. This chain connects TRBV11-2 to TRBJ1-2, with a weak D call TRBD1 (5 bases). The CDR3 is made up of 15 amino acids. Between the trimmed V and J ends, which lost 0 bases and 1 base, there was a span of 9 bases. Germline assignment: CDR1 SGHAT and CDR2 FQNNGV. For the CDR3, the DNA is TGTGCCAGCAGCTTAGATCAGGGTAGTAACTATGGCTACACCTTC. Translation gives CASSLDQGSNYGYTF.

CDR3 protein: CASSEDSSEGYTF. CDR3 nucleotides: TGTGCCAGCAGCGAGGACAGCTCTGAGGGCTACACCTTC. This chain joins TRBV7-9 and TRBJ1-2; D may be TRBD1 (6 bases). Germline V gene lookup returns CDR1 SEHNR and CDR2 FQNEAQ (reference sequence). The V and J ends lost 5 bases and 8 bases respectively, with 15 bases between them. CDR3 length: 13 amino acids.

As DNA, the CDR3 is TGTGCCAGCAGCTTGTGGTGGGAACGCTCCCTAACTAATGAAAAACTGTTTTTT. Its protein product is CASSLWWERSLTNEKLFF. The V and J genes are TRBV5-6 and TRBJ1-4; D is unresolved. Germline loops: CDR1 SGHDT, CDR2 YYEEEE. With 1 base removed from V and 1 base from J, the gap between germline ends came to 17 bases. CDR3 length: 18 residues.

On this clone itself: Other DNA sequences in this specimen translate into the identical CDR3. V usage is TRBV6-4 and J usage is TRBJ2-2, with unresolved D. There are 14 residues in the CDR3. Between the trimmed V and J ends, which lost 3 bases and 1 base, there was a span of 6 bases. Germline V gives CDR1 MRHNA, CDR2 SNTAGT. The CDR3 region is CASSDHWNTGELFF. CDR3 bases: TGTGCCAGCAGTGATCACTGGAACACCGGGGAGCTGTTTTTT.

The chain uses TRBV2 and TRBJ2-2; no definite D call. This CDR3 contains 14 residues. The germline gives CDR1 SNHLY, CDR2 FYNNEI. V lost 4 bases to trimming and J lost 4 bases, with 10 bases between them. CDR3 bases: TGTGCCAGCAGTGTCGGCAGCCCCACCGGGGAGCTGTTTTTT. Translating gives CASSVGSPTGELFF.

This chain links TRBV5-1 with TRBJ2-7; TRBD2 aligns across 8 bases. The CDR3 runs to 13 residues. Germline V gene sequence: CDR1 SGHRS, CDR2 YFSETQ. V gave up 4 bases and J gave up 7 bases; unmatched junction bases: 7. The chain's CDR3 is CASSGGAGGEQYF. CDR3 DNA sequence: TGCGCCAGCAGCGGCGGGGCGGGAGGTGAGCAGTACTTC.

J is TRBJ1-2 and V is TRBV9; D not certain. Germline values: CDR1 SGDLS, CDR2 YYNGEE. V shed 4 bases and J shed 6 bases, with 16 bases lying between them. The CDR3 runs to 14 residues. The CDR3 sequence: CASSPGRGRDGYTF. CDR3 DNA sequence: TGTGCCAGCAGCCCCGGCAGAGGTCGAGATGGCTACACCTTC.

This clone was seen a handful of times. V is TRBV5-6 and J is TRBJ2-1; D is possibly TRBD2 (6 bases). The CDR3 consists of 13 residues. V was shortened by 0 bases and J by 9 bases, with 10 bases between the two germline ends. The germline gives CDR1 SGHDT, CDR2 YYEEEE. CDR3 region: CASSLGVGGEQFF. As DNA, the CDR3 is TGTGCCAGCAGCTTGGGAGTGGGAGGTGAGCAGTTCTTC.